This passage covers 10 T cell receptor beta chains from one sample sequenced in a study of CD8 T cells in ankylosing spondylitis. Study results and limitations: Blood of patients with ankylosing spondylitis appeared to be characterized by a TCR beta motif of eight highly homologous variants.

TCRdb recomputed calls from the 5' RACE reads with MiXCR, one row per CDR3 protein. There are around 91,000 distinct CDR3 sequences in the sample; more than 8.5% occur only once, and 30% lies in the top ten. These receptors have no identified antigens. The sample comprised blood, either unsorted or a sorted T cell fraction (not recorded which). Receptors originate from a male donor with ankylosing spondylitis.

This clonotype has ten or more counts. The V call is TRBV7-9, the J call TRBJ2-1, with D perhaps matching TRBD1 (5 bases). CDR1 and CDR2 from the germline V gene are SEHNR and FQNEAQ (reference sequence). The V end lost 6 bases, the J end lost 5 bases, and 11 bases lay between the germline ends. The CDR3 is made up of 13 amino acids. Here the CDR3 DNA reads TGTGCCAGCAGGGACGACAGTCACAATGAGCAGTTCTTC. Encoded protein: CASRDDSHNEQFF. Filled out from reference TRBV7-9 and TRBJ2-1, the complete variable domain reads DTGVSQNPRHKITKRGQNVTFRCDPISEHNRLYWYRQTLGQGPEFLTYFQNEAQLEKSRLLSDRFSAERPKGSFSTLEIQRTEQGDSAMYLCASRDDSHNEQFFGPGTRLTVL.

This clonotype has more than one count but fewer than ten. The V gene is TRBV5-1, the J gene TRBJ2-7, with 9 bases aligning to TRBD2. V was pared by 0 bases and J by 4 bases, with 8 bases of the junction left unmatched. The germline gives CDR1 SGHRS, CDR2 YFSETQ. There are 16 residues in the CDR3. The CDR3, as DNA: TGCGCCAGCAGCTTGGCTCGGCGGGAGGGCCGTTACGAGCAGTACTTC. The encoded protein is CASSLARREGRYEQYF.

At least ten counts were recorded for this clonotype. The CDR3 coding sequence is TGTGCCAGCAGCTTATCTTTAAGGCCGACCTATGGCTACACCTTC. It translates to CASSLSLRPTYGYTF. This rearrangement joins TRBV11-2 to TRBJ1-2; no firm D call. The CDR3 loop spans 15 amino acids. Trimming shortened V by 2 bases and J by 4 bases, and 14 bases separated the two germline ends. Germline V gene sequence: CDR1 SGHAT, CDR2 FQNNGV.

This clonotype was observed many times. The chain links TRBV4-1 to TRBJ1-2; D is possibly TRBD1 (6 bases). In germline, CDR1 is MGHRA, CDR2 YSYEKL. V was cut by 8 bases and J by 6 bases, with 19 bases left in between. CDR3 length equals 14 residues. The CDR3 region is CASHMGGARDGYTF. The CDR3 nucleotides read TGCGCCAGCCATATGGGGGGGGCAAGGGATGGCTACACCTTC.

The table lists this clonotype with many counts. The chain recombines TRBV12-3 or TRBV12-4 with TRBJ2-1; the D is unclear. This CDR3 has 11 residues. V was pared by 5 bases and J by 7 bases, with 6 bases between. The CDR3 DNA sequence: TGTGCCAGCAGTCCGTCAAATGAGCAGTTCTTC. This translates into CASSPSNEQFF.

This clonotype was detected many times. The V and J genes are TRBV12-3 or TRBV12-4 and TRBJ2-1, with D possibly matching TRBD2 (6 bases). The V end lost 5 bases, the J end lost 4 bases, and 15 bases lay between the germline ends. CDR3 length: 15 residues. The CDR3 sequence: CASSTPGTLYNEQFF. The CDR3 DNA is TGTGCCAGCAGTACTCCCGGGACTTTGTACAATGAGCAGTTCTTC.

This clonotype was picked up a small number of times. V usage is TRBV20-1 and J usage is TRBJ2-1; TRBD2 matches 7 bases. There are 15 residues in the CDR3. V trimming: 8 bases; J trimming: 3 bases; junction bases outside the gene matches: 13. CDR1 and CDR2 (germline): DFQATT, SNEGSKA (reference sequence). CDR3 protein: CSRRAMGGDYNEQFF. The CDR3 coding sequence is TGCAGTCGCCGAGCCATGGGAGGGGACTACAATGAGCAGTTCTTC.

This clonotype was detected many times. The chain carries TRBV5-1 and TRBJ2-7, with 8 bases matching TRBD2. V was pared by 4 bases and J by 0 bases, with 6 bases of the junction left unmatched. Germline assignment: CDR1 SGHRS and CDR2 YFSETQ. The CDR3 totals 15 residues. As DNA, the CDR3 is TGCGCCAGCAGCCTGCGGACTAGCCTCTCCTACGAGCAGTACGTC. Translated, it gives CASSLRTSLSYEQYV.

This clonotype was recorded many times. The gene calls are TRBV15 and TRBJ1-6; possible D gene TRBD1, 5 bases. CDR3 length: 19 residues. The V gene lost 0 bases and the J gene lost 2 bases, with 17 bases spanning the gap. Germline assignment: CDR1 LNHNV and CDR2 YYDKDF (reference sequence). For the CDR3, the DNA is TGTGCCACCAGCAGAGATCTAGCGGTTGAGGACACCTATAATTCACCCCTCCACTTT. Translating gives CATSRDLAVEDTYNSPLHF.

This clonotype was picked up many times. This chain links TRBV6-4 with TRBJ2-3; 8 positions agree with TRBD2. Germline CDR1 and CDR2: MRHNA and SNTAGT. With 5 bases clipped from V and 3 bases from J, the junction kept 4 bases outside the gene matches. This CDR3 is 14 amino acids long. The CDR3 protein is CASSSSGSTDTQYF. CDR3 nucleotide sequence: TGTGCCAGCAGTTCCAGCGGGAGTACAGATACGCAGTATTTT.